This T cell receptor (beta chain) was identified during a study of vaccination effects on CD4 cells after COVID-19. V trimming: 0 bases; J trimming: 8 bases; junction bases outside the gene matches: 4. Germline V CDR1 and CDR2: SGHRS, YFSETQ. This CDR3 comprises 16 residues. This table comes from immunoSEQ multiplex PCR, and its TCRdb copy is limited to in-frame clones, with some not included. The sample has around 30,000 clones, 70% to 75% seen once. The ViraFEST assay expanded antigen-specific CD4+ T cells with viral peptide pools before sequencing. Having been cultured for roughly 11 days, the cells underwent CD4+ T cell isolation. Of the BNT162b2 and mRNA-1273 vaccines, participants received two doses of one or the other. Notes on the study in general: Healthy vaccinees had only 1 of 255 vaccine-induced clones cross-react with common cold coronaviruses.

This clone was counted between two and nine times. Its cognate antigen is unknown. Source: CD4+ T cells from PBMCs cultured with HCoV-NL63 spike peptides, taken after COVID-19 vaccination. This chain uses TRBV5-1 with TRBJ2-1; the match to TRBD2 covers 14 bases. This receptor was obtained from a human donor who received a COVID-19 vaccine. CDR3 sequence reads: CASSLEGTSGGDEQFF. The CDR3, as DNA: TGCGCCAGCAGCTTGGAAGGGACTAGCGGGGGAGATGAGCAGTTCTTC.